These 29 T cell receptor beta chains were sequenced from one sample in a study of blood T cell repertoires in COVID-19. Sequencing used immunoSEQ multiplex PCR; TCRdb keeps in-frame clones, though not all of them. This table holds some 120,000 clones, roughly four fifths found once. Source material: peripheral blood. Receptors originate from an elderly man with COVID-19, enrolled during active disease.

The gene calls are TRBV21-1 and TRBJ2-3; whether TRBD1, the table's D call, matches the DNA was not checked. TRBV21-1 is deemed a pseudogene. This CDR3 has 15 amino acids. This CDR3 reads CASWTEGDRRRTQYF. The DNA for the CDR3 is TGTGCCAGTTGGACAGAGGGGGACAGGAGGCGGACGCAGTATTTT.

V is TRBV13 and J is TRBJ1-2; weak D call: TRBD1 (5 bases). CDR3 length: 14 residues. CDR1 is PRHDT and CDR2 is FYEKMQ in the germline V gene (reference sequence). The V and J ends lost 3 bases and 4 bases respectively, with 12 bases between them. CDR3 loop: CASSFGQGGYGYTF. The DNA for the CDR3 is TGTGCCAGCAGCTTCGGCCAGGGAGGCTATGGCTACACCTTC.

The chain carries TRBV28 and TRBJ1-2; D gene ambiguous. This CDR3 has 14 amino acids. V was shortened by 2 bases and J by 3 bases, with 10 bases between the two germline ends. Germline lookup yields CDR1 MDHEN and CDR2 SYDVKM. The CDR3 DNA sequence: TGTGCCAGCAGTTTACCGGCGGGGTACTATGGCTACACCTTC. Translating gives CASSLPAGYYGYTF.

The chain couples TRBV19 to TRBJ2-1; 9 nucleotides agree with TRBD2. Germline CDR1 and CDR2: LNHDA and SQIVND (reference sequence). Trimming at V came to 3 bases and at J to 5 bases, leaving 5 bases not matched to a gene. The CDR3 has 15 residues. CDR3 region: CASSMKTSGHNEQFF. The CDR3, as DNA: TGTGCCAGTAGTATGAAGACTAGCGGACACAATGAGCAGTTCTTC.

The chain links TRBV14 to TRBJ2-1, with 14 bases lining up with TRBD2. Germline loops: CDR1 SGHDN, CDR2 FVKESK. CDR3 length: 15 residues. With 0 bases clipped from V and 15 bases from J, the junction kept 7 bases outside the gene matches. The CDR3 protein is CASSQDLRTSGRLFF. DNA for the CDR3: TGTGCCAGCAGCCAAGATCTCAGGACTAGCGGGAGGTTGTTCTTC.

The V and J genes are TRBV19 and TRBJ2-3; maybe TRBD1 (5 bases). Germline V gene data show CDR1 as LNHDA and CDR2 as SQIVND (reference sequence). This CDR3 spans 14 amino acids. V was pared by 2 bases and J by 4 bases, with 10 bases between. This CDR3 is CASSIPEGADTQYF. The DNA of the CDR3 is TGTGCCAGTAGTATACCCGAAGGGGCAGATACGCAGTATTTT.

This clone has a handful of counts. The chain employs TRBV28 and TRBJ2-3; D is perhaps TRBD2 (7 bases). Germline V CDR1 and CDR2: MDHEN, SYDVKM. The CDR3 spans 15 residues. V was clipped by 2 bases and J by 1 base, with 10 bases between them. The CDR3 DNA reads as TGTGCCAGCAGTTTACGCGGGGGCGGCACAGATACGCAGTATTTT. Translated, it gives CASSLRGGGTDTQYF.

This sequence joins TRBV20-1 and TRBJ2-1; D is undetermined. The CDR3 length is 9 residues. Per germline, CDR1 DFQATT and CDR2 SNEGSKA (reference sequence). The germline V and J ends were trimmed by 4 bases and 9 bases, with 4 bases remaining between them. CDR3 nucleotides: TGCAGTGCTATCTCTGAGCAGTTCTTC. Its translation: CSAISEQFF.

The rearrangement joins TRBV7-6 to TRBJ2-3; TRBD2 matches 11 bases. The CDR3 covers 18 residues. Per germline, CDR1 SGHVS and CDR2 FNYEAQ. Losses at the gene ends were 4 bases for V and 1 base for J; bases not matched to a gene: 10. CDR3 in amino acids: CASSSWTSGPSRTDTQYF. In DNA, the CDR3 is TGTGCCAGCAGCTCCTGGACTAGCGGGCCTTCGCGCACAGATACGCAGTATTTT.

The V gene is TRBV7-3, the J gene TRBJ2-7, with 9 bases that match TRBD1. Germline CDR1 SGHTA, CDR2 FQGTGA. The CDR3 totals 14 residues. The V gene end was trimmed by 5 bases and the J gene end by 5 bases; junction bases not matched to a gene: 7. The CDR3 sequence is CASSRTGASHEQYF. The CDR3 bases are TGTGCCAGCAGCCGGACAGGGGCTTCCCACGAGCAGTACTTC.

This clone was seen only a few times. V gene TRBV7-9 combines with J gene TRBJ1-6, with 8 bases lining up with TRBD1. The CDR3 extends over 15 amino acids. Germline V gene lookup returns CDR1 SEHNR and CDR2 FQNEAQ (reference sequence). Losses at the gene ends were 5 bases for V and 16 bases for J; bases not matched to a gene: 16. CDR3 protein: CASSPFPGQDSGLHF. CDR3 bases: TGTGCCAGCAGCCCGTTCCCGGGACAGGACTCTGGACTCCACTTT.

The V call is TRBV5-5, the J call TRBJ2-6; 9 nucleotides line up with TRBD2. The CDR3 is 17 amino acids. CDR1 is SGHKS, CDR2 YYEKEE, per germline (reference sequence). V gave up 4 bases and J gave up 1 base; unmatched junction bases: 6. The CDR3 reads CASSNQLAGSGANVLTF. In DNA form, the CDR3 reads TGTGCCAGCAGCAACCAACTAGCGGGTTCTGGGGCCAACGTCCTGACTTTC.

The table lists this clone with a count of one. The chain uses TRBV20-1 and TRBJ2-7, with D unclear. This CDR3 is built from 12 residues. From germline, CDR1 is DFQATT and CDR2 SNEGSKA (reference sequence). Trimming took off 8 bases at V and 0 bases at J, with 11 bases between the two ends. In DNA form, the CDR3 reads TGCAGTTCTCGTGTTAGCTCCTACGAGCAGTACTTC. It encodes CSSRVSSYEQYF.

V usage is TRBV5-6 and J usage is TRBJ2-3; 8 bases line up with TRBD2. The CDR3 covers 15 residues. CDR1 and CDR2 from the germline V gene are SGHDT and YYEEEE. The V segment lost 1 base and the J segment 4 bases; nucleotides outside the gene matches: 5. CDR3: CASSLTGRAPDTQYF. The CDR3 DNA reads as TGTGCCAGCAGCTTGACCGGGAGGGCCCCAGATACGCAGTATTTT.

The chain joins TRBV9 to TRBJ2-7; TRBD2 matches 8 bases. CDR1 and CDR2 from the germline V gene are SGDLS and YYNGEE. The ends lost 0 bases at V and 7 bases at J; junction bases unmatched: 12. This CDR3 spans 16 amino acids. In DNA form, the CDR3 reads TGTGCCAGCAGCGTAGGGGATAGCGGGATAATGGGTGAGCAGTACTTC. Translating it yields CASSVGDSGIMGEQYF.

This chain connects TRBV7-9 to TRBJ1-2; D may be TRBD1 (5 bases). From germline, CDR1 is SEHNR and CDR2 FQNEAQ (reference sequence). The CDR3 consists of 14 residues. The germline V and J ends were trimmed by 5 bases and 4 bases, with 14 bases remaining between them. The CDR3 region has the DNA TGTGCCAGCAGCCCCCTAGGGGCACCCTATGGCTACACCTTC. This gives the protein CASSPLGAPYGYTF.

V usage is TRBV28 and J usage is TRBJ1-2, with TRBD1 matching over 10 bases. Germline V gene lookup returns CDR1 MDHEN and CDR2 SYDVKM. The CDR3 runs to 13 residues. J gave up 6 bases and V 6 bases, and 4 bases lay outside the gene matches. In nucleotides, the CDR3 is TGTGCCAGCAGCCTCGGACAGGGGGATGGCTACACCTTC. Translated, it gives CASSLGQGDGYTF.

This chain joins TRBV14 and TRBJ2-2, with D uncertain. Germline CDR1 reads SGHDN; CDR2 reads FVKESK. The CDR3 contains 16 residues. V was shortened by 2 bases and J by 8 bases, with 18 bases between the two germline ends. The CDR3 loop is CASSQTQDTQLGELFF. Written as DNA, the CDR3 is TGTGCCAGCAGCCAAACTCAAGATACACAGCTTGGGGAGCTGTTTTTT.

V usage is TRBV27 and J usage is TRBJ2-1, with a possible D match to TRBD2 (6 bases). The CDR3 is 14 amino acids. V was trimmed by 4 bases and J by 6 bases, leaving 13 bases between them. Germline-derived CDR1 and CDR2 are MNHEY and SMNVEV (reference sequence). In nucleotides, the CDR3 is TGTGCCAGCAGTTGGGACTTCCGGATCAATGAGCAGTTCTTC. Translation: CASSWDFRINEQFF.

This chain joins TRBV18 and TRBJ2-7; D is undetermined. The CDR3 consists of 15 residues. Trimming took off 2 bases at V and 0 bases at J, with 11 bases between the two ends. Germline values: CDR1 KGHSH, CDR2 LQKENI. The CDR3 loop reads CASSPNLDHSYEQYF. The CDR3 region has the DNA TGTGCCAGCTCACCAAACCTAGACCACTCCTACGAGCAGTACTTC.

The chain joins TRBV28 to TRBJ2-2; 7 bases map to TRBD1. The CDR3 sequence is 13 residues long. From germline, CDR1 is MDHEN and CDR2 SYDVKM. V gave up 8 bases and J gave up 1 base; unmatched junction bases: 1. CDR3 DNA: TGTGCCAGCCGGACAGGGAACACCGGGGAGCTGTTTTTT. Amino acids: CASRTGNTGELFF.

The chain couples TRBV7-9 to TRBJ1-2, with D hard to call. In germline, CDR1 is SEHNR, CDR2 FQNEAQ (reference sequence). This CDR3 has 15 residues. V dropped 0 bases and J dropped 6 bases, with 14 bases sitting between them. CDR3 residues: CASSLAGGNGDGYTF. The CDR3 nucleotides are TGTGCCAGCAGCTTAGCGGGCGGGAATGGGGATGGCTACACCTTC.

The chain combines TRBV28 with TRBJ1-1; 9 bases fit TRBD1. Germline V gene lookup returns CDR1 MDHEN and CDR2 SYDVKM. J was trimmed by 5 bases and V by 2 bases; bases with no gene match: 9. The CDR3 runs 16 residues. This CDR3 reads CASSLTPTTGGTEAFF. The CDR3 nucleotides read TGTGCCAGCAGTTTAACCCCCACGACAGGGGGAACTGAAGCTTTCTTT.

This chain links TRBV7-6 with TRBJ2-2, with 8 bases fitting TRBD2. J lost 3 bases, V lost 2 bases, and 8 bases had no gene match. Looked up from germline, CDR1 is SGHVS and CDR2 is FNYEAQ. The CDR3 consists of 17 residues. The CDR3 loop reads CASSLRGGLGDTGELFF. The CDR3 region has the DNA TGTGCCAGCAGCTTACGGGGGGGACTAGGGGACACCGGGGAGCTGTTTTTT.

This clone was detected only a few times. The chain has TRBV4-3 and TRBJ2-5; 10 bases agree with TRBD1. CDR1 LGHNA and CDR2 YSLEER come from the germline V gene. V gave up 1 base and J gave up 2 bases; unmatched junction bases: 1. The length of the CDR3 is 15 residues. The CDR3 protein is CASSQGTGGQETQYF. The CDR3 DNA reads TGCGCCAGCAGCCAAGGGACAGGGGGACAAGAGACCCAGTACTTC.

The chain links TRBV4-1 to TRBJ1-5, with a weak D call TRBD1 (5 bases). V was pared by 4 bases and J by 2 bases, with 18 bases between. This CDR3 is built from 17 residues. CDR1 and CDR2 (germline): MGHRA, YSYEKL. CDR3 nucleotide sequence: TGCGCCAGCAGCCCGGCACAGGTCCAATTCGGCAATCAGCCCCAGCATTTT. Translation: CASSPAQVQFGNQPQHF.

This rearrangement joins TRBV5-8 to TRBJ1-5; D gene unclear. The ends were cut back, 5 bases at V and 11 bases at J, with 17 bases in the middle. The CDR3 totals 13 residues. Germline CDR1 SGHTS, CDR2 YDEGEE. CDR3 coding DNA: TGTGCCAGCAGTTCCGAGGAGGGCACCTCCCAGCATTTT. Its protein product is CASSSEEGTSQHF.

The V gene is TRBV11-1, the J gene TRBJ2-7; possible D gene TRBD2, 5 bases. Per germline, CDR1 SGHAT and CDR2 FQDESV (reference sequence). This CDR3 comprises 14 residues. With 3 bases removed from V and 3 bases from J, the gap between germline ends came to 12 bases. CDR3 nucleotide sequence: TGTGCCAGCAGCTTGAGAGGGAACCACTACGAGCAGTACTTC. This gives the protein CASSLRGNHYEQYF.

The CDR3 DNA reads TGCAGCGTAGCAATGGGACAGTACAATCAGCCCCAGCATTTT. It codes for CSVAMGQYNQPQHF. The chain couples TRBV29-1 to TRBJ1-5; 7 bases agree with TRBD1. The CDR3 length is 14 residues. The V and J ends lost 6 bases and 3 bases, in that order; junction bases with no gene match: 8. CDR1 is SQVTM, CDR2 ANQGSEA, per germline. Full variable domain (remainder filled in from reference TRBV29-1 and TRBJ1-5): SAVISQKPSRDICQRGTSLTIQCQVDSQVTMMFWYRQQPGQSLTLIATANQGSEATYESGFVIDKFPISRPNLTFSTLTVSNMSPEDSSIYLCSVAMGQYNQPQHFGDGTRLSIL.